This T cell receptor (beta chain) was captured by sequencing in a study of cytomegalovirus exposure and HLA in healthy donors. Overall study results and limits: Cytomegalovirus association was assigned to about 150 TCR beta chains.

The protocol was immunoSEQ multiplex PCR, while the TCRdb copy is restricted to in-frame clones and leaves out a portion. The sample lists 160,000 or so clones; more than 75% were seen once. In this sample, this clone is medium-sized (0.01 to 0.1%). Antigen: not known. The CDR3 contains 15 residues. With 3 bases clipped from V and 2 bases from J, the junction kept 7 bases outside the gene matches. The germline V gene has CDR1 LNHNV and CDR2 YYDKDF (reference sequence). The source is a man younger than 35 in good health and CMV-seronegative. The chain employs TRBV15 and TRBJ2-7; the match to TRBD1 covers 7 bases. Sample: PBMCs. The CDR3 DNA follows: TGTGCCACCAGCAGGGCCCGGGACAGTCCCTACGAGCAGTACTTC. Protein: CATSRARDSPYEQYF.